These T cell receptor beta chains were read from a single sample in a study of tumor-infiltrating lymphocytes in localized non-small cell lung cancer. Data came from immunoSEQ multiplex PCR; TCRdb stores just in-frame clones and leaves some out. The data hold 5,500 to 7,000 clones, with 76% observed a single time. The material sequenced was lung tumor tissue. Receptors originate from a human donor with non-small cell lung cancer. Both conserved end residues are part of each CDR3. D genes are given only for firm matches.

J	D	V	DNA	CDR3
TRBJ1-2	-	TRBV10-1	TGCGCCAGCAGTGTCGGGACCGCAGCTAACTATGGCTACACCTTC	CASSVGTAANYGYTF
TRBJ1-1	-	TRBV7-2	TGTGCCAGCAGCTGGGGCGGACAGCTGAACACTGAAGCTTTCTTT	CASSWGGQLNTEAFF
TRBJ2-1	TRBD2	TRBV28	TGTGCCAGCAGTTTAGGGCTAGCGGGTAAGCAGTTCTTC	CASSLGLAGKQFF
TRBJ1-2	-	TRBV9	TGTGCCAGCAGCGTAGGATCTAGCTATGGCTACACCTTC	CASSVGSSYGYTF
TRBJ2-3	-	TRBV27	TGTGCCAGCAGTCGGACTACCTACGCGGATACGCAGTATTTT	CASSRTTYADTQYF
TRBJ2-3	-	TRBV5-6	TGTGCCAGCAGCTCGCCGACACCAAACATGGATACGCAGTATTTT	CASSSPTPNMDTQYF
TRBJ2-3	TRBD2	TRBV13	TGTGCCAGCAGCCACCTAGCGGGAGGGCCTGGTGGGGATACGCAGTATTTT	CASSHLAGGPGGDTQYF
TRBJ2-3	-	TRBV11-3	TGTGCCAGCACCGGGATCTACACAGATACGCAGTATTTT	CASTGIYTDTQYF
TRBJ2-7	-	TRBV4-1	TGCGCCAGCAGCCAAAATGAGAGGGGCGAGCAGTACTTC	CASSQNERGEQYF
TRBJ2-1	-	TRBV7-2	TGTGCCAGCAGCCCTGCTGGCGGAGCCTACAATGAGCAGTTCTTC	CASSPAGGAYNEQFF
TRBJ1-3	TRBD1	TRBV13	TGTGCCAGCAGCTTAGTCGAAGGGACAGGATCTGGAAACACCATATATTTT	CASSLVEGTGSGNTIYF
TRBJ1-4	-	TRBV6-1	TGTGCCAGCACCCTACAGCTAACTAATGAAAAACTGTTTTTT	CASTLQLTNEKLFF